The next 11 T cell receptor beta chains were all read from a single sample in a study of T cell responses to AZD1222 COVID-19 vaccine. Libraries were prepared by immunoSEQ multiplex PCR; TCRdb keeps only in-frame clonotypes and omits some of them. This sample has 130,000 or so clones; approximately 94% occur once, and the top ten carry over 6.5%. Here the sequenced sample was peripheral blood, taken on day 0 of AZD1222 vaccination. The receptor source for this set is an adult in good health.

V gene TRBV4-2 combines with J gene TRBJ2-2; the D is unclear. The germline V gene has CDR1 LGHNA and CDR2 YNFKEQ. With 3 bases removed from V and 3 bases from J, the gap between germline ends came to 8 bases. This CDR3 spans 14 amino acids. CDR3 DNA sequence: TGTGCCAGCAGCCACGTACTGGACACCGGGGAGCTGTTTTTT. Amino acids: CASSHVLDTGELFF.

This rearrangement joins TRBV6-5 to TRBJ1-2; D remains ambiguous. CDR3 size: 13 residues. In germline, CDR1 is MNHEY, CDR2 SVGAGI. Trimming left V 6 bases short and J 4 bases short, with 12 bases between. The CDR3 DNA reads TGTGCCAGCAGGCCAGACAAAAGCTATGGCTACACCTTC. Translating it yields CASRPDKSYGYTF.

J is TRBJ1-1 and V is TRBV7-2, with 10 bases that match TRBD1. Per the germline V gene, CDR1 is SGHTA and CDR2 is FQGNSA. V trimming: 3 bases; J trimming: 1 base; junction bases outside the gene matches: 11. The CDR3 runs to 18 residues. The CDR3 loop is CASSLRDRGPQGNTEAFF. CDR3 nucleotides: TGTGCCAGCAGCTTGCGGGACAGGGGTCCGCAGGGGAACACTGAAGCTTTCTTT.

This clone appeared once. The chain couples TRBV27 to TRBJ1-1; D uncertain. Trimming removed 7 bases from V and 1 base from J, with 10 bases in between. Germline V lookup: CDR1 MNHEY, CDR2 SMNVEV (reference sequence). The CDR3 consists of 13 residues. CDR3 coding DNA: TGTGCCAGCAAGATAGGTAAGAACACTGAAGCTTTCTTT. Translated: CASKIGKNTEAFF.

The chain employs TRBV27 and TRBJ1-4; the D gene is possibly TRBD1 (5 bases). Between the trimmed V and J ends, which lost 5 bases and 3 bases, there was a span of 16 bases. The CDR3 is 16 amino acids. The germline V gene encodes CDR1 MNHEY and CDR2 SMNVEV (reference sequence). CDR3 residues: CASSLTSGISNEKLFF. CDR3 bases: TGTGCCAGCAGTCTAACCTCAGGGATCTCTAATGAAAAACTGTTTTTT.

The chain uses TRBV5-6 and TRBJ1-1; D is undetermined. V was cut by 1 base and J by 1 base, with 8 bases left in between. The CDR3 runs to 14 residues. The V gene's germline CDR1 is SGHDT and CDR2 YYEEEE. The CDR3 reads CASSLSGRNTEAFF. The CDR3 bases are TGTGCCAGCAGCTTGAGCGGACGGAACACTGAAGCTTTCTTT.

The rearrangement joins TRBV6-2 or TRBV6-3 to TRBJ1-2, with 11 positions matching TRBD1. CDR1 is MNHEY, CDR2 SVGEGT, per germline. The V segment lost 5 bases and the J segment 5 bases; nucleotides outside the gene matches: 1. This CDR3 comprises 13 residues. For the CDR3, the DNA is TGTGCCAGCAGTGGGACAGGGGGATATGGCTACACCTTC. Translated: CASSGTGGYGYTF.

The J gene is TRBJ1-1, the V gene TRBV6-1; tentative D call: TRBD1 (6 bases). This CDR3 contains 13 residues. V was clipped by 6 bases and J by 2 bases, with 10 bases between them. Per germline, CDR1 MNHNS and CDR2 SASEGT. In DNA form, the CDR3 reads TGTGCCAGCAGCGACAGGAAAAACACTGAAGCTTTCTTT. Residues: CASSDRKNTEAFF.

This chain connects TRBV7-8 to TRBJ2-5; D tentatively reads TRBD1 or TRBD2 (5 bases each). The length of the CDR3 is 14 residues. The germline V and J ends were trimmed by 5 bases and 5 bases, with 15 bases remaining between them. Germline lookup yields CDR1 SGHVS and CDR2 FQNEAQ. The CDR3 nucleotides read TGTGCCAGCAGCCCTTTGACCGGGGACGAGACCCAGTACTTC. This translates into CASSPLTGDETQYF.

The rearrangement links TRBV5-6 to TRBJ2-7; D unresolved. The CDR3 has 15 residues. V lost 4 bases, J lost 2 bases, and 16 bases lay in between. Looked up from germline, CDR1 is SGHDT and CDR2 is YYEEEE. CDR3 protein: CASSPYPGRAYEQYF. DNA for the CDR3: TGTGCCAGCAGCCCTTACCCAGGACGGGCCTACGAGCAGTACTTC.

The chain links TRBV20-1 to TRBJ2-1; no clear D gene. This CDR3 region has 11 residues. V was shortened by 4 bases and J by 4 bases, with 5 bases between the two germline ends. Germline V gene data show CDR1 as DFQATT and CDR2 as SNEGSKA (reference sequence). CDR3 amino acids: CSAKAYNEQFF. The CDR3 DNA sequence: TGCAGTGCTAAAGCTTACAATGAGCAGTTCTTC.